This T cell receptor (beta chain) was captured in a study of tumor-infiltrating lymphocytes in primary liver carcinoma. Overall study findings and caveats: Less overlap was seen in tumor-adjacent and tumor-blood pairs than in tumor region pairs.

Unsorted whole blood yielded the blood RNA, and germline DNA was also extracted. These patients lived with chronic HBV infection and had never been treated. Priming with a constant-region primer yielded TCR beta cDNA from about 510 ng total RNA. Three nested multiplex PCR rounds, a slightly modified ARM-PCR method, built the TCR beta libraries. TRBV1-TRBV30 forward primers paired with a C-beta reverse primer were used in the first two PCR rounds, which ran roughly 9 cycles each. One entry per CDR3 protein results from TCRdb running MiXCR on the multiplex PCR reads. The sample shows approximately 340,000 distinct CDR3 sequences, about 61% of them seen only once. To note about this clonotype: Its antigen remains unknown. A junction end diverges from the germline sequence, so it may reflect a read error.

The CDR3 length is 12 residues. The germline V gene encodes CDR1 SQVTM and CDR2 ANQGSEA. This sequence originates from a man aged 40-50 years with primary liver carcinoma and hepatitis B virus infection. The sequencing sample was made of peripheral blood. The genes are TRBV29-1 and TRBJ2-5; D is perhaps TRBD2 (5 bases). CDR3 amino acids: CSAYLALETQYF. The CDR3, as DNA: TGCAGCGCCTATCTAGCTCTAGAGACCCAATACTTC.